The rows below give T cell receptor beta chains drawn from one sample of a study of spatial heterogeneity in lung cancer. TCRdb reprocessed the 5' RACE reads via MiXCR and lists one record per CDR3 protein. The sample includes several thousand distinct CDR3 sequences, around 11% of them seen just once. Sequenced material: lung tumor tissue, taken at surgery. Receptors originate from a male donor with early-stage non-small cell lung cancer. Both conserved end residues are part of each CDR3. The order of the fields is J gene, D gene, V gene, clone size, CDR3 DNA, CDR3 protein. D genes are given only for firm matches. For some rows the clone size is stated as once, few or many, or as a class when expanded; others skip it.

>TRBJ2-2|-|TRBV6-4|medium-sized
TGTGCCAGCAGTGAAAGGACGAACACCGGGGAGCTGTTTTTT
CASSERTNTGELFF
>TRBJ2-1|-|TRBV7-6|many
TGTGCTAGCAGCAAAACTACCAGCTCCTACAATGAGCAGTTCTTC
CASSKTTSSYNEQFF
>TRBJ2-2|-|TRBV12-3/TRBV12-4|many
TGTGCCAGCAGTTTCGGGGAGCTGTTTTTT
CASSFGELFF
>TRBJ2-2|-|TRBV29-1|many
TGCAGCGTTCGGAAGCTGGGGAGCGACACCGGGGAGCTGTTTTTT
CSVRKLGSDTGELFF
>TRBJ2-7|-|TRBV20-1|medium-sized
TGCAGTGCCCAGACAGTTAGCTACGAGCAGTACTTC
CSAQTVSYEQYF
>TRBJ2-1|TRBD2|TRBV3-1|-
TGTGCCAGCAGCCAAGGACTAGCTTTACAGTTCTTC
CASSQGLALQFF
>TRBJ2-1|TRBD2|TRBV7-9|many
TGTGCCAGCAGCACCAATGCGGCTAGCGGGACTGAGCAGTTCTTC
CASSTNAASGTEQFF
>TRBJ2-3|TRBD2|TRBV25-1|many
TGTGCGACGCAGCGGGAAGGGGCTAGCACAGATACGCAGTATTTT
CATQREGASTDTQYF
>TRBJ1-2|-|TRBV12-3/TRBV12-4|many
TGTGCCAGCAGTTTAAGTGGCAGCCTGTATGGCTACACCTTC
CASSLSGSLYGYTF
>TRBJ1-1|-|TRBV6-6|large
TGTGCCAGCAGTCGACAGGCGAGCACTGAAGCTTTCTTT
CASSRQASTEAFF
>TRBJ2-5|-|TRBV12-3/TRBV12-4|-
TGTGCCAGCAGTATGACGGTGTACCAAGAGACCCAGTACTTC
CASSMTVYQETQYF
>TRBJ2-3|TRBD2|TRBV7-9|many
TGTGCCAGCAGCTTAGGCGGGAGGGCGGAGCGGGCCCGTGGCACAGATACGCAGTATTTT
CASSLGGRAERARGTDTQYF
>TRBJ2-2|TRBD1|TRBV28|-
TGTGCCAGCTTCCGGGACAGGAACACCGGGGAGCTGTTTTTT
CASFRDRNTGELFF
>TRBJ1-4|TRBD1|TRBV5-1|many
TGCGCCAGCAGCTCGGGACAGGGGGACGAAAAACTGTTTTTT
CASSSGQGDEKLFF
>TRBJ2-5|TRBD1|TRBV12-3/TRBV12-4|-
TGTGCCAGCAGTTTCATAGGAACAGGGGGCAAAGAGACCCAGTACTTC
CASSFIGTGGKETQYF
>TRBJ2-3|TRBD2|TRBV20-1|many
TGCAGTGCACCGACTAGCGGGAGTCTAGATACGCAGTATTTT
CSAPTSGSLDTQYF
>TRBJ2-5|-|TRBV18|large
TGTGCCAGCTCAAACGAGGAAGAGACCCAGTACTTC
CASSNEEETQYF
>TRBJ2-7|TRBD2|TRBV7-8|medium-sized
TGTGCCAGCACCTCTGTAAGTAGCGGGAAGGTCTACGAGCAGTACTTC
CASTSVSSGKVYEQYF
>TRBJ1-6|TRBD1|TRBV28|many
TGTGCCAGCAGTTTATCGGGACAGGTTAATTCACCCCTCCACTTT
CASSLSGQVNSPLHF
>TRBJ2-3|TRBD2|TRBV20-1|many
TGCAGTGCTGATGTCAGCGGGAGGTACGATACGCAGTATTTT
CSADVSGRYDTQYF
>TRBJ2-2|TRBD1|TRBV5-1|many
TGCGCCAGCAGCTTCCGGGACAGGGGGACCGGGGAGCTGTTTTTT
CASSFRDRGTGELFF
>TRBJ1-1|TRBD1|TRBV7-8|many
TGTGCCAGCAGCTTCGCTGGGACAGCCGGGAACACTGAAGCTTTCTTT
CASSFAGTAGNTEAFF
>TRBJ2-4|-|TRBV4-1|many
TGCGCCAGCAGCCAAGGCCAGGGCTATTCCAAAAACATTCAGTACTTC
CASSQGQGYSKNIQYF
>TRBJ2-1|TRBD2|TRBV9|-
TGTGCCAGCAGCGTAGGGACAGCGGGAGGAGTTGAGCAGTTCTTC
CASSVGTAGGVEQFF
>TRBJ1-4|TRBD1|TRBV28|many
TGTGCCAGCAGTTTATCTGGGACAGGCCATGAAAAACTGTTTTTT
CASSLSGTGHEKLFF
>TRBJ2-7|TRBD2|TRBV6-5|medium-sized
TGTGCCAGCAGTTACGCGGCTAGCGGGTCCCTTAGGGAGCAGTACTTC
CASSYAASGSLREQYF
>TRBJ2-7|-|TRBV12-3/TRBV12-4|many
TGTGCCAGCAGTTTACGAAGGACAGACACCTTTTACTTC
CASSLRRTDTFYF
>TRBJ2-5|TRBD2|TRBV7-6|many
TGTGCCAGCAGCTCCGGGACTAGCGGGAAACGAGGCCAAGAGACCCAGTACTTC
CASSSGTSGKRGQETQYF
>TRBJ2-1|-|TRBV5-1|-
-
CASSIYLCSVGGSPSWNEQFF
>TRBJ1-1|TRBD1|TRBV7-2|few
TGTGCCAGCAGCCCGGACAGGAGGACTGAAGCTTTCTTT
CASSPDRRTEAFF
>TRBJ1-2|TRBD1|TRBV3-1|-
TGTGCCAGCAGCCTGGACGTAGGGGGCCTTGACTATGGCTACACCTTC
CASSLDVGGLDYGYTF
>TRBJ2-5|TRBD2|TRBV7-2|medium-sized
TGTGCCACCGCTTGGCTAGCGGGAGCGCGGGAGACCCAGTACTTC
CATAWLAGARETQYF
>TRBJ2-1|-|TRBV27|medium-sized
TGTGCCAGCAGTTTAGACGGGATTTCCTACAATGAGCAGTTCTTC
CASSLDGISYNEQFF
>TRBJ2-2|-|TRBV30|many
TGTGCCTGGAGTGTTGCTTCCACGGGGACCGGGGAGCTGTTTTTT
CAWSVASTGTGELFF
>TRBJ2-2|TRBD2|TRBV20-1|many
TGCAGTGCTAGAGTTGGAAGGGGAGGGCCCTCGAACACCGGGGAGCTGTTTTTT
CSARVGRGGPSNTGELFF
>TRBJ2-7|TRBD2|TRBV6-6|many
TGTGCCAGCAGTTACGGGACTAGCGAAAAGCAGTACTTC
CASSYGTSEKQYF
>TRBJ2-7|TRBD1|TRBV20-1|medium-sized
TGCAGTGCTATTTACCCGGGACAGGCCACCTACGAGCAGTACTTC
CSAIYPGQATYEQYF
>TRBJ2-3|-|TRBV4-2|many
TGTGCCAGCAGCCAAGCTAGTCGAAGCACAGATACGCAGTATTTT
CASSQASRSTDTQYF
>TRBJ2-1|-|TRBV12-3/TRBV12-4|many
TGTGCCAGCAGCCTATCCCACGGGGCCCCGACAGTCTTC
CASSLSHGAPTVF
>TRBJ2-1|-|TRBV29-1|medium-sized
TGCAGCGTTGGCAGGGGCTCTTACAATGAGCAGTTCTTC
CSVGRGSYNEQFF